Below, 5 T cell receptor beta chains from the same sample are listed, as sequenced in a study of shared clonotypes between healthy human individuals. The table came from immunoSEQ multiplex PCR; TCRdb's copy has only in-frame clones and leaves some out. The profile shows 450,000 or so clones, approximately 71% of them singletons. The sequenced material came from PBMCs. The receptors originated from a woman aged 40 to 50 in good health. Some clones in this sample may be carry-over from other donors' samples.

This chain joins TRBV4-1 and TRBJ2-2, with TRBD2 matching 8 bases. CDR1 MGHRA and CDR2 YSYEKL come from the germline V gene. Trimming cost V 6 bases and J 7 bases; bases outside gene matches: 16. This CDR3 is built from 17 residues. CDR3 sequence (DNA): TGCGCCAGCAGGGTTTATGATTCAGCGGGAGCAAACGGGGAGCTGTTTTTT. Protein sequence: CASRVYDSAGANGELFF.

Regarding this clone: This is likely an artifact of a read error, given a far larger clone one base away. Different DNA sequences within this sample yield the same CDR3. The chain recombines TRBV29-1 with TRBJ1-2; D unclear. Germline lookup yields CDR1 SQVTM and CDR2 ANQGSEA. This CDR3 is 11 amino acids long. CDR3 sequence (DNA): TGCAGTGAGTCCTCAAACTATGGCTACACCTTC. This encodes CSESSNYGYTF.

This clone was seen a single time. With a much larger clone just one base away, this may be a read error. Other DNA sequences in this sample translate to the same CDR3. The chain employs TRBV10-1 and TRBJ2-7, with 10 bases aligning to TRBD2. V gave up 3 bases and J gave up 5 bases; unmatched junction bases: 10. From germline, CDR1 is WNHNN and CDR2 SYGVQD (reference sequence). The CDR3 runs to 16 residues. The CDR3 region is CASSDWGTSGTHEQYF. The CDR3 bases are TGCGCCAGCAGTGACTGGGGTACTAGCGGGACCCACGAGCAGTACTTC.

This sequence joins TRBV6-5 and TRBJ1-1; D remains ambiguous. Trimming shortened V by 0 bases and J by 7 bases, and 12 bases separated the two germline ends. The CDR3 consists of 14 residues. CDR1 and CDR2 from the germline V gene are MNHEY and SVGAGI. The CDR3 sequence is CASSYSGEVLEAFF. CDR3 DNA sequence: TGTGCCAGCAGTTACTCTGGTGAGGTCCTTGAAGCTTTCTTT.

This clone was observed once. The chain links TRBV7-3 to TRBJ2-5, with no clear D. There are 13 residues in the CDR3. Germline V lookup: CDR1 SGHTA, CDR2 FQGTGA. V dropped 0 bases and J dropped 1 base, with 3 bases sitting between them. CDR3 in DNA: TGTGCCAGCAGCTTAACCCGCCAAGAGACCCAGTACTTC. Its protein is CASSLTRQETQYF.